The sequence of this T cell receptor beta chain was determined in a study of blood T cells in healthy people across ages. Study findings and constraints: Estimated diversity, derived from one million T cells, was regarded as an underestimate. PBMCs went unsorted, and a conclusive naive versus antigen-experienced comparison was therefore prevented.

The V and J ends lost 1 base and 5 bases, in that order; junction bases with no gene match: 13. The germline CDR1 and CDR2 sequences are SGHAT and FQNNGV. The CDR3 runs 18 residues. For this clonotype: Antigen unknown.

A second PCR, run for about 6 to 11 cycles, used a sample-barcoded 5' primer plus a J-beta primer mix. TCRdb analysed the 5' RACE reads with MiXCR anew, one entry per CDR3 protein. In the table there are some 370,000 distinct CDR3 sequences, about 49% of which are singletons. Isolation of PBMCs gave at least 6 million cells per sample. Total RNA extraction produced at least 5 micrograms (per sample) for the study. Sequencing was carried out using blood. The chain carries TRBV11-2 and TRBJ2-1; TRBD2 agrees at 8 bases. The receptor comes from a man in his 60s in good health. The CDR3 loop is CASSLGGGLGTSNNEQFF. The CDR3 DNA is TGTGCCAGCAGCTTAGGTGGTGGTTTGGGGACTAGTAACAATGAGCAGTTCTTC.